The 27 T cell receptor beta chains given below trace back to one sample, sequenced in a study of CD8 T cells in Susac syndrome. Random hexamers served to reverse transcribe roughly 0.45 to 1 ug RNA. TCRdb fed the immunoSEQ multiplex PCR reads into MiXCR, producing one record per CDR3 protein. The sample shows some 120,000 distinct CDR3 sequences, around 95% of them seen only once. The sequenced material came from CD4+ T cells from PBMCs. Receptor source: a human donor in good health.

The genes are TRBV10-3 and TRBJ1-3; no clear D. Between the trimmed V and J ends, which lost 2 bases and 2 bases, there was a span of 7 bases. This CDR3 is 14 amino acids long. In germline, CDR1 is ENHRY, CDR2 SYGVKD. This CDR3 reads CAISEKSAGNTIYF. CDR3 bases: TGTGCCATCAGTGAGAAGTCAGCTGGAAACACCATATATTTT.

The V call is TRBV4-3, the J call TRBJ2-1; 7 bases agree with TRBD2. Germline V gives CDR1 LGHNA, CDR2 YSLEER. V trimming: 3 bases; J trimming: 3 bases; junction bases outside the gene matches: 2. The length of the CDR3 is 14 residues. CDR3 nucleotides: TGCGCCAGCAGCCATGGGACTAACTACAATGAGCAGTTCTTC. This encodes CASSHGTNYNEQFF.

This clonotype was detected only a few times. This chain uses TRBV7-2 with TRBJ2-3; D is ambiguous. The V gene lost 3 bases and the J gene lost 0 bases, with 4 bases spanning the gap. CDR1 and CDR2 (germline): SGHTA, FQGNSA. The CDR3 consists of 13 residues. CDR3 loop: CASSFGSTDTQYF. The CDR3 nucleotides are TGTGCCAGCAGCTTTGGAAGCACAGATACGCAGTATTTT.

The chain couples TRBV29-1 to TRBJ2-5; D is uncertain. With 3 bases removed from V and 2 bases from J, the gap between germline ends came to 13 bases. The germline CDR1 and CDR2 sequences are SQVTM and ANQGSEA. The CDR3 consists of 14 residues. The CDR3 nucleotides are TGCAGCGTTGAGTGGGTTGCCCTACAAGAGACCCAGTACTTC. Protein: CSVEWVALQETQYF.

The J gene is TRBJ2-7, the V gene TRBV3-1; D is possibly TRBD2 (5 bases). Germline CDR1 LGHDT, CDR2 YNNKEL (reference sequence). Trimming took 0 bases from V and 1 from J, leaving 13 bases between them. This CDR3 spans 16 amino acids. Here the CDR3 DNA reads TGTGCCAGCAGCCAAGATCCAATAGCGTTATCCTACGAGCAGTACTTC. Its protein product is CASSQDPIALSYEQYF.

V usage is TRBV12-3 or TRBV12-4 and J usage is TRBJ2-3; 7 nucleotides agree with TRBD2. V dropped 5 bases and J dropped 4; count of bases not matched to a gene: 9. The CDR3 covers 15 residues. CDR3 residues: CASSQSGIGSDTQYF. For the CDR3, the DNA is TGTGCCAGCAGTCAGAGCGGGATCGGCTCAGATACGCAGTATTTT.

This rearrangement joins TRBV10-3 to TRBJ2-3, with D unclear. V lost 8 bases and J lost 6, with 9 bases in between. The CDR3 is made up of 11 amino acids. Per the germline V gene, CDR1 is ENHRY and CDR2 is SYGVKD. This chain's CDR3 is CAISPGDTQYF. For the CDR3, the DNA is TGTGCCATCTCCCCCGGGGATACGCAGTATTTT.

The chain uses TRBV6-1 and TRBJ2-6; 10 bases agree with TRBD1. CDR1 and CDR2 (germline): MNHNS, SASEGT. The V segment lost 7 bases and the J segment 0 bases; nucleotides outside the gene matches: 6. There are 17 residues in the CDR3. The CDR3 loop reads CASKQGQGRSGANVLTF. CDR3 in DNA: TGTGCCAGCAAGCAGGGACAGGGGCGCTCTGGGGCCAACGTCCTGACTTTC.

The V gene is TRBV6-2 or TRBV6-3, the J gene TRBJ2-2; D gene unclear. Trimming took off 2 bases at V and 2 bases at J, with 9 bases between the two ends. Germline-derived CDR1 and CDR2 are MNHEY and SVGEGT. This CDR3 region has 15 residues. CDR3 in DNA: TGTGCCAGCAGTTACGGATGGAGCAACACCGGGGAGCTGTTTTTT. As protein: CASSYGWSNTGELFF.

V is TRBV29-1 and J is TRBJ2-5; 7 nucleotides line up with TRBD1. The CDR3 is 13 residues long. V trimming: 3 bases; J trimming: 2 bases; junction bases outside the gene matches: 3. Per germline, CDR1 SQVTM and CDR2 ANQGSEA. The CDR3 region is CSVERGQQETQYF. As DNA, the CDR3 is TGCAGCGTTGAGAGGGGGCAGCAAGAGACCCAGTACTTC.

The chain links TRBV5-4 to TRBJ2-2, with D possibly TRBD2 on 6 matching bases. Trimming took 6 bases from V and 1 from J, leaving 16 bases between them. The germline V gene encodes CDR1 SGHNT and CDR2 YYREEE (reference sequence). CDR3 length: 16 amino acids. The CDR3 here is CASTLHPRGNTGELFF. Here the CDR3 DNA reads TGTGCCAGCACCTTACATCCGCGGGGGAACACCGGGGAGCTGTTTTTT.

This chain connects TRBV20-1 to TRBJ2-3; TRBD2 matches at 7 bases. The J segment lost 2 bases and the V segment lost 6 bases, leaving 8 bases of the junction unmatched. This CDR3 region has 14 residues. Germline-derived CDR1 and CDR2 are DFQATT and SNEGSKA (reference sequence). CDR3 amino acids: CSAEPGLLTDTQYF. The CDR3 DNA is TGCAGTGCGGAGCCGGGACTACTCACAGATACGCAGTATTTT.

The gene calls are TRBV12-3 or TRBV12-4 and TRBJ1-1; TRBD1 might be the D (6 bases). The CDR3 length is 13 residues. V lost 6 bases and J lost 0, with 8 bases in between. The CDR3 nucleotides are TGTGCCAGCAGACAGGGTATGAACACTGAAGCTTTCTTT. Its translation is CASRQGMNTEAFF.

The chain has TRBV5-1 and TRBJ1-5, with a tentative D call TRBD1 (5 bases). Germline lookup yields CDR1 SGHRS and CDR2 YFSETQ. This CDR3 contains 15 residues. The V gene lost 3 bases and the J gene lost 3 bases, with 13 bases spanning the gap. The CDR3 protein is CASSSEGDPNQPQHF. CDR3 sequence (DNA): TGCGCCAGCAGCTCAGAAGGGGATCCCAATCAGCCCCAGCATTTT.

The V gene is TRBV19, the J gene TRBJ2-5; D not certain. The CDR3 is 13 amino acids. Germline CDR1 and CDR2: LNHDA and SQIVND (reference sequence). Trimming took off 5 bases at V and 1 base at J, with 8 bases between the two ends. In DNA form, the CDR3 reads TGTGCCAGTAGTGATTCCGGCCAAGAGACCCAGTACTTC. This codes for CASSDSGQETQYF.

The chain is built from TRBV7-2 and TRBJ2-4; 7 nucleotides line up with TRBD1. CDR1 is SGHTA and CDR2 is FQGNSA in the germline V gene. This CDR3 region has 13 residues. V was clipped by 5 bases and J by 9 bases; unmatched bases: 7. CDR3 sequence reads: CASSADRDRIQYF. DNA of the CDR3: TGTGCCAGCAGCGCCGACAGGGATCGCATTCAGTACTTC.

This chain links TRBV2 with TRBJ1-1; perhaps TRBD1 as D (5 bases). The V gene lost 8 bases and the J gene lost 5 bases, with 9 bases spanning the gap. This CDR3 is built from 11 residues. In germline, CDR1 is SNHLY, CDR2 FYNNEI. The CDR3 protein is CASRGRTEAFF. The CDR3 DNA reads TGTGCCAGCCGGGGGAGGACTGAAGCTTTCTTT.

The rearrangement uses TRBV7-9 and TRBJ2-1, with unresolved D. The germline V and J ends were trimmed by 1 base and 4 bases, with 11 bases remaining between them. Germline-derived CDR1 and CDR2 are SEHNR and FQNEAQ (reference sequence). The CDR3 runs 15 residues. The CDR3 DNA sequence: TGTGCCAGCAGCTTAGAGCGTGGCGCTTACAATGAGCAGTTCTTC. Translated, it gives CASSLERGAYNEQFF.

This sequence joins TRBV6-1 and TRBJ2-7; D is unclear. The CDR3 length is 12 residues. V gave up 2 bases and J gave up 3 bases, with 5 bases separating them. Germline V gives CDR1 MNHNS, CDR2 SASEGT. As DNA, the CDR3 is TGTGCCAGCAGTGAAAGAGGCTACGAGCAGTACTTC. Residues: CASSERGYEQYF.

V gene TRBV6-1 combines with J gene TRBJ2-7; weak D call: TRBD2 (8 bases). This CDR3 contains 16 residues. V was clipped by 6 bases and J by 9 bases, with 27 bases between them. CDR1 is MNHNS and CDR2 is SASEGT in the germline V gene. The DNA for the CDR3 is TGTGCCAGCAGATCACCCCAGACAGGGCGCGGGGGGTTGCAGTACTTC. This sequence encodes CASRSPQTGRGGLQYF.

V gene TRBV20-1 combines with J gene TRBJ2-1; TRBD1 or TRBD2 may be the D gene (5 bases each). The CDR3 runs to 15 residues. Germline V gene sequence: CDR1 DFQATT, CDR2 SNEGSKA (reference sequence). This CDR3 reads CSVRNPSGANNEQFF. The CDR3 nucleotides are TGCAGCGTCCGAAATCCTTCCGGGGCGAACAATGAGCAGTTCTTC.

The J gene is TRBJ2-1, the V gene TRBV12-3 or TRBV12-4, with 9 bases fitting TRBD2. The CDR3 contains 14 residues. Trimming at V came to 6 bases and at J to 7 bases, leaving 7 bases not matched to a gene. The CDR3 DNA is TGTGCCAGCAGGAAGACTAGCGGAGGTAATGAGCAGTTCTTC. Translation gives CASRKTSGGNEQFF.

This clonotype has more than one count but fewer than ten. The chain is built from TRBV7-9 and TRBJ2-2; 8 positions agree with TRBD2. The germline CDR1 and CDR2 sequences are SEHNR and FQNEAQ (reference sequence). The CDR3 length is 15 residues. With 6 bases clipped from V and 1 base from J, the junction kept 4 bases outside the gene matches. CDR3 sequence: CASSLTSVNTGELFF. CDR3 nucleotides: TGTGCCAGCAGTCTGACTAGCGTGAACACCGGGGAGCTGTTTTTT.

This chain joins TRBV14 and TRBJ2-2; D gene ambiguous. The CDR3 runs to 15 residues. V was trimmed by 0 bases and J by 4 bases, leaving 9 bases between them. Looked up from germline, CDR1 is SGHDN and CDR2 is FVKESK. CDR3 sequence: CASSQDSWITGELFF. The CDR3 coding sequence is TGTGCCAGCAGCCAAGACTCCTGGATCACCGGGGAGCTGTTTTTT.

The rearrangement links TRBV3-1 to TRBJ2-3; TRBD2 matches 7 bases. This CDR3 is built from 16 residues. The junction had 10 bases not matched to a gene; V was cut back by 1 base and J by 6 bases. Germline V gene data show CDR1 as LGHDT and CDR2 as YNNKEL (reference sequence). The CDR3 loop is CASSQGGTSEPDTQYF. CDR3 DNA sequence: TGTGCCAGCAGCCAAGGTGGAACTAGCGAGCCTGATACGCAGTATTTT.

This rearrangement joins TRBV28 to TRBJ1-4; D uncertain. Germline V gene data show CDR1 as MDHEN and CDR2 as SYDVKM. This CDR3 spans 14 amino acids. Trimming removed 2 bases at V and 6 bases at J, with 10 bases between. The CDR3 region is CASSLRGKDEKLFF. CDR3 nucleotides: TGTGCCAGCAGTTTAAGAGGGAAGGATGAAAAACTGTTTTTT. Based on the CDR3 plus reference TRBV28 and TRBJ1-4, the full variable domain is DVKVTQSSRYLVKRTGEKVFLECVQDMDHENMFWYRQDPGLGLRLIYFSYDVKMKEKGDIPEGYSVSREKKERFSLILESASTNQTSMYLCASSLRGKDEKLFFGSGTQLSVL.

The rearrangement joins TRBV2 to TRBJ2-3, with 10 positions matching TRBD1. With 4 bases clipped from V and 4 bases from J, the junction kept 2 bases outside the gene matches. CDR3 length equals 14 residues. Germline loops: CDR1 SNHLY, CDR2 FYNNEI. The CDR3 region is CASSVGQGPDTQYF. For the CDR3, the DNA is TGTGCCAGCAGTGTGGGACAGGGGCCAGATACGCAGTATTTT.